This entry lists 27 T cell receptor beta chains sequenced from one sample in a study of cytomegalovirus exposure and HLA in healthy donors. A multiplex PCR was run with 60 Vbeta primers and 13 Jbeta primers. Libraries were prepared by immunoSEQ multiplex PCR; TCRdb keeps only in-frame clonotypes and omits some of them. The data hold approximately 150,000 clones, with less than 90% observed a single time. The sequenced sample was PBMCs. The receptors originated from a man aged 50 to 59 in good health and CMV-seropositive.

This clone was seen more than once but under ten times. The V and J genes are TRBV5-8 and TRBJ2-2; the D gene is possibly TRBD1 (5 bases). This CDR3 is built from 14 residues. The V and J ends lost 5 bases and 5 bases respectively, with 13 bases between them. Germline V gene lookup returns CDR1 SGHTS and CDR2 YDEGEE. The CDR3 here is CASRPLTATGELFF. DNA of the CDR3: TGTGCCAGCAGGCCTTTGACAGCTACCGGGGAGCTGTTTTTT. The whole variable domain, filled in from reference TRBV5-8 and TRBJ2-2, reads EAGVTQSPTHLIKTRGQQATLRCSPISGHTSVYWYQQALGLGLQFLLWYDEGEERNRGNFPPRFSGRQFPNYSSELNVNALELEDSALYLCASRPLTATGELFFGEGSRLTVL.

The gene calls are TRBV30 and TRBJ1-4, with TRBD1 matching over 7 bases. Germline CDR1 reads GTSNPN; CDR2 reads SVGIG (reference sequence). The CDR3 is 14 residues long. Losses at the gene ends were 1 base for V and 4 bases for J; bases not matched to a gene: 3. The CDR3 DNA reads as TGTGCCTGGAGTGGGGACAGCCATAATGAAAAACTGTTTTTT. It encodes CAWSGDSHNEKLFF.

V is TRBV29-1 and J is TRBJ1-1, with 8 bases aligning to TRBD1. The CDR3 is 14 amino acids. V was pared by 6 bases and J by 0 bases, with 6 bases of the junction left unmatched. Germline-derived CDR1 and CDR2 are SQVTM and ANQGSEA. The CDR3 bases are TGCAGCGTACAGGGACAGGCGCTGAACACTGAAGCTTTCTTT. It is translated as CSVQGQALNTEAFF.

In nucleotides, the CDR3 is TGTGCCATCAGTGAGACCCGGAACTATGGCTACACCTTC. Translation gives CAISETRNYGYTF. The genes are TRBV10-3 and TRBJ1-2; D unresolved. Germline V gene sequence: CDR1 ENHRY, CDR2 SYGVKD. Between the trimmed V and J ends, which lost 2 bases and 2 bases, there was a span of 6 bases. This CDR3 region has 13 residues.

A few counts support this clone. The V and J genes are TRBV7-9 and TRBJ1-1; D gene ambiguous. In germline, CDR1 is SEHNR, CDR2 FQNEAQ (reference sequence). The germline V and J ends were trimmed by 5 bases and 6 bases, with 13 bases remaining between them. The CDR3 covers 13 residues. CDR3 nucleotides: TGTGCCAGCAGCCTACCCCTAGGTGCTGAAGCTTTCTTT. This encodes CASSLPLGAEAFF.

V gene TRBV30 combines with J gene TRBJ1-4; 8 nucleotides line up with TRBD1. The CDR3 spans 14 residues. V shed 8 bases, J shed 10 bases, and the junction held 15 bases outside the gene matches. Germline assignment: CDR1 GTSNPN and CDR2 SVGIG (reference sequence). Here the CDR3 reads CAGSRDRLDRKLFF. The DNA for the CDR3 is TGTGCCGGTTCCCGGGACAGGTTAGATAGAAAACTGTTTTTT. The variable domain in full, completed from reference TRBV30 and TRBJ1-4, reads SQTIHQWPATLVQPVGSPLSLECTVEGTSNPNLYWYRQAAGRGLQLLFYSVGIGQISSEVPQNLSASRPQDRQFILSSKKLLLSDSGFYLCAGSRDRLDRKLFFGSGTQLSVL.

CDR3 region: CASSQESRNTEAFF. The CDR3 region has the DNA TGCGCCAGCAGCCAAGAATCGAGGAACACTGAAGCTTTCTTT. The genes are TRBV4-1 and TRBJ1-1; D uncertain. V was trimmed by 0 bases and J by 1 base, leaving 6 bases between them. The CDR3 runs 14 residues. Germline assignment: CDR1 MGHRA and CDR2 YSYEKL.

This clone has only one observation. V is TRBV18 and J is TRBJ2-3; D might be TRBD2 (6 bases). The length of the CDR3 is 14 residues. V shed 0 bases and J shed 4 bases, with 8 bases lying between them. Germline assignment: CDR1 KGHSH and CDR2 LQKENI. CDR3 nucleotide sequence: TGTGCCAGCTCACCACCGGTAGCGGCAGATACGCAGTATTTT. Translated, it gives CASSPPVAADTQYF.

This rearrangement joins TRBV7-2 to TRBJ2-3; unclear D gene. Trimming stripped 4 bases from V and 2 bases from J, with 13 bases between. CDR3 length: 15 amino acids. Looked up from germline, CDR1 is SGHTA and CDR2 is FQGNSA. In DNA, the CDR3 is TGTGCCAGCAGCTCCTCTAGGTATTACACAGATACGCAGTATTTT. Translating gives CASSSSRYYTDTQYF.

The V gene is TRBV19, the J gene TRBJ2-5; 8 nucleotides line up with TRBD2. The CDR3 consists of 13 residues. The junction had 4 bases not matched to a gene; V was cut back by 7 bases and J by 3 bases. The germline CDR1 and CDR2 sequences are LNHDA and SQIVND (reference sequence). CDR3 nucleotide sequence: TGTGCCAGTAAGAGGCGGGAGGAAGAGACCCAGTACTTC. Amino acids: CASKRREEETQYF.

J is TRBJ1-2 and V is TRBV11-1, with a tentative D call TRBD1 (6 bases). Trimming cost V 5 bases and J 1 base, with 8 bases left between them. Germline V CDR1 and CDR2: SGHAT, FQDESV (reference sequence). This CDR3 comprises 13 residues. The CDR3 nucleotides are TGTGCCAGCAGCCAGGGACATAACTATGGCTACACCTTC. The encoded protein is CASSQGHNYGYTF.

This chain joins TRBV7-2 and TRBJ2-7; 11 bases match TRBD2. The CDR3 runs 14 residues. CDR1 and CDR2 from the germline V gene are SGHTA and FQGNSA. The trim removed 4 bases at V and 7 bases at J, leaving 6 bases unmatched. In DNA form, the CDR3 reads TGTGCCAGCAGCTCCCTAGCGGGGGGTGGGGAGCAGTACTTC. Protein: CASSSLAGGGEQYF.

The chain combines TRBV30 with TRBJ2-1, with D tentatively TRBD1 (5 bases). The CDR3 length is 13 residues. Trimming shortened V by 4 bases and J by 3 bases, and 10 bases separated the two germline ends. CDR1 GTSNPN and CDR2 SVGIG come from the germline V gene (reference sequence). CDR3 nucleotides: TGTGCCTGGACAGGGAAGGGCTACAATGAGCAGTTCTTC. It encodes CAWTGKGYNEQFF. The whole variable domain, remainder taken from reference TRBV30 and TRBJ2-1, is SQTIHQWPATLVQPVGSPLSLECTVEGTSNPNLYWYRQAAGRGLQLLFYSVGIGQISSEVPQNLSASRPQDRQFILSSKKLLLSDSGFYLCAWTGKGYNEQFFGPGTRLTVL.

The gene calls are TRBV10-1 and TRBJ2-1; 9 bases agree with TRBD2. This CDR3 comprises 15 residues. Germline V lookup: CDR1 WNHNN, CDR2 SYGVQD (reference sequence). V lost 4 bases, J lost 8 bases, and 9 bases stayed unmatched. The CDR3 reads CASSGFGLAGHEQFF. The DNA for the CDR3 is TGCGCCAGCAGTGGGTTCGGCCTAGCGGGACATGAGCAGTTCTTC.

This chain joins TRBV9 and TRBJ2-5, with 14 positions matching TRBD2. The DNA end is a closer match to TRBJ2-7, so the J assignment may be wrong. CDR3 length equals 15 residues. CDR1 is SGDLS, CDR2 YYNGEE, per germline. CDR3 in DNA: TGTGCCAGCAGCGTAGAGGGACTAGCGGGAGCCGAGCAGTACTTC. As protein: CASSVEGLAGAEQYF.

V is TRBV6-6 and J is TRBJ2-2; D is perhaps TRBD2 (5 bases). Germline CDR1 reads MNHNY; CDR2 reads SVGAGI (reference sequence). The length of the CDR3 is 13 residues. With 4 bases removed from V and 7 bases from J, the gap between germline ends came to 10 bases. The CDR3 bases are TGTGCCAGCAGTTTTGGGAGTGGCGGGGAGCTGTTTTTT. The encoded protein is CASSFGSGGELFF.

This rearrangement joins TRBV14 to TRBJ1-6; TRBD1 matches 7 bases. The CDR3 covers 14 residues. Germline-derived CDR1 and CDR2 are SGHDN and FVKESK. Germline trimming cut 2 bases from V and 8 bases from J; bases unmatched to any gene: 3. The CDR3 coding sequence is TGTGCCAGCAGCCAACGGGACAGCTATTCACCCCTCCACTTT. Protein: CASSQRDSYSPLHF.

This chain connects TRBV6-5 to TRBJ2-7, with 8 bases matching TRBD1. V lost 6 bases, J lost 12 bases, and 13 bases stayed unmatched. The CDR3 consists of 13 residues. Germline loops: CDR1 MNHEY, CDR2 SVGAGI. The CDR3 region is CASRDRGSNLAYF. The CDR3 bases are TGTGCCAGCAGAGACAGGGGCTCCAACCTAGCGTACTTC.

The chain joins TRBV6-1 to TRBJ1-2; 8 bases line up with TRBD1. The V gene end was trimmed by 3 bases and the J gene end by 4 bases; junction bases not matched to a gene: 7. The CDR3 covers 15 residues. The germline gives CDR1 MNHNS, CDR2 SASEGT. In DNA, the CDR3 is TGTGCCAGCAGTGAGGGGACGACAGGGGTCTATGGCTACACCTTC. This codes for CASSEGTTGVYGYTF.

About this clone: The junction does not match germline at one end; this may be a read error. The chain is built from TRBV7-9 and TRBJ2-7; a weak D match, TRBD1 (6 bases). Germline V gives CDR1 SEHNR, CDR2 FQNEAQ (reference sequence). CDR3 size: 14 residues. The CDR3 here is CSSSLWSGDGEQYF. The CDR3 DNA reads as TGTTCCAGCAGCTTATGGTCAGGGGACGGCGAGCAGTACTTC.

J is TRBJ1-4 and V is TRBV7-3; 8 bases line up with TRBD1. V lost 6 bases and J lost 4; bases outside the gene matches: 13. Germline CDR1 SGHTA, CDR2 FQGTGA. The CDR3 loop spans 17 amino acids. The CDR3 nucleotides read TGTGCCAGCAGTCAGGTAGGGACAGGCGGAATTAATGAAAAACTGTTTTTT. It yields the protein CASSQVGTGGINEKLFF.

As to this clone: Other DNA sequences within the sample encode an identical CDR3. This sequence joins TRBV19 and TRBJ2-7; 10 bases align to TRBD1. The CDR3 spans 14 residues. Trimming at V came to 5 bases and at J to 4 bases, leaving 5 bases not matched to a gene. Per the germline V gene, CDR1 is LNHDA and CDR2 is SQIVND (reference sequence). In DNA form, the CDR3 reads TGTGCCAGTAGTGCGACAGGGGGCGGATACGAGCAGTACTTC. This encodes CASSATGGGYEQYF.

This clone occurred once. The chain has TRBV28 and TRBJ2-1; 10 bases fit TRBD2. This CDR3 has 15 amino acids. V was pared by 7 bases and J by 2 bases, with 5 bases of the junction left unmatched. Germline values: CDR1 MDHEN, CDR2 SYDVKM. CDR3 coding DNA: TGTGCCAGCAACCAAGCGGGAGGGCCCTACAATGAGCAGTTCTTC. Amino acid sequence: CASNQAGGPYNEQFF.

This clone was counted only a few times. The genes are TRBV5-4 and TRBJ1-1; possibly TRBD1 for D (6 bases). Germline-derived CDR1 and CDR2 are SGHNT and YYREEE (reference sequence). This CDR3 region has 15 residues. Trimming stripped 4 bases from V and 1 base from J, with 14 bases between. The CDR3 loop is CASSRAEQGNTEAFF. The CDR3 nucleotides are TGTGCCAGCAGCAGGGCGGAACAGGGGAACACTGAAGCTTTCTTT. Drawing the rest from reference TRBV5-4 and TRBJ1-1, the complete variable domain is ETGVTQSPTHLIKTRGQQVTLRCSSQSGHNTVSWYQQALGQGPQFIFQYYREEENGRGNFPPRFSGLQFPNYSSELNVNALELDDSALYLCASSRAEQGNTEAFFGQGTRLTVV.

V and J are TRBV29-1 and TRBJ1-2, with a tentative D call TRBD1 (5 bases). The CDR3 is 12 residues long. The germline V gene has CDR1 SQVTM and CDR2 ANQGSEA. CDR3 sequence: CTGGDRVYGYTF. The CDR3 coding sequence is TGCACCGGGGGGGATAGGGTCTATGGCTACACCTTC.

This chain joins TRBV10-3 and TRBJ1-2; 8 nucleotides align to TRBD1. Per the germline V gene, CDR1 is ENHRY and CDR2 is SYGVKD. CDR3 length equals 14 residues. Trimming took 9 bases from V and 0 from J; bases not matched to a gene: 6. The CDR3 sequence is CAIKQGGANYGYTF. DNA of the CDR3: TGTGCCATAAAACAGGGGGGAGCTAACTATGGCTACACCTTC.

The chain uses TRBV7-8 and TRBJ2-1; 7 bases match TRBD1. V lost 5 bases to trimming and J lost 2 bases; unmatched junction nucleotides: 12. Germline V gene lookup returns CDR1 SGHVS and CDR2 FQNEAQ. CDR3 length: 17 residues. As DNA, the CDR3 is TGTGCCAGCAGCCTACCTTCACAGGGGACCACCTACAATGAGCAGTTCTTC. Amino acid sequence: CASSLPSQGTTYNEQFF.